This T cell receptor (beta chain) derives from a study of blood T cell repertoires in COVID-19. About the research overall: Samples taken during acute and convalescent COVID-19 were collected in the United States, Italy and Spain. Sample material is recorded as cDNA or gDNA derived from T cells, B-cell-depleted T cells, or PBMCs.

The assay was immunoSEQ multiplex PCR, and TCRdb's table has in-frame clones only and misses some. Here the sample spans roughly 290,000 clones, more than 80% being singletons. The CDR3 runs 13 residues. CDR1 and CDR2 (germline): LNHDA, SQIVND (reference sequence). With V trimmed by 6 bases and J by 7 bases, 7 bases remained unmatched. The receptor was isolated from a woman aged 30 to 39 with COVID-19, enrolled during active disease. Sequenced input: peripheral blood. The chain recombines TRBV19 with TRBJ1-2; 8 bases line up with TRBD1. The CDR3 protein is CASRLQGAGGYTF. As DNA, the CDR3 is TGTGCCAGTAGGCTGCAGGGGGCTGGTGGCTACACCTTC.